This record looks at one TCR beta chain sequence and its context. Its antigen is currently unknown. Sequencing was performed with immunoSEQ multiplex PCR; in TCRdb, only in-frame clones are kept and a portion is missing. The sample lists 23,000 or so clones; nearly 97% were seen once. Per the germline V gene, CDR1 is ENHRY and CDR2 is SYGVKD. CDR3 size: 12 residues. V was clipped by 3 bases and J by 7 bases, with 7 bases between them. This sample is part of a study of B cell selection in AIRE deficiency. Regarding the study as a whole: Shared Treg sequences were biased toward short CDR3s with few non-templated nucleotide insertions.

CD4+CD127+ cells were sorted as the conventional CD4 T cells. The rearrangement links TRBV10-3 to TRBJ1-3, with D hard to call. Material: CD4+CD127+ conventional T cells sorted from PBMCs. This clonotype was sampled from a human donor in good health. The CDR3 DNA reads TGTGCCATCAGTGAAGGTGGGAACACCATATATTTT. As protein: CAISEGGNTIYF.